This entry features one T cell receptor (beta chain) sequence. The CDR3 spans 13 residues. V was pared by 3 bases and J by 7 bases, with 4 bases of the junction left unmatched. Germline V lookup: CDR1 SNHLY, CDR2 FYNNEI. Each CDR3 protein gets one entry after TCRdb re-called the reads with MiXCR. The sample has roughly 20,000 distinct CDR3 sequences, approximately 10% seen once; the top ten hold approximately 3%. The data belong to a study of type 1 regulatory T cells. Overall study context: T-allo10 is a Tr1-enriched, alloantigen-specific CD4 T cell product made in vitro.

The clonotype was recovered from a human donor in good health. This chain uses TRBV2 with TRBJ2-5; TRBD2 agrees at 8 bases. Sequenced material: CD4+ T cells, either the whole sample or a sorted fraction (not recorded which). The CDR3 DNA sequence: TGTGCCAGCAGTGATAAGCGGGAGACGACCCAGTACTTC. It translates to CASSDKRETTQYF.